This T cell receptor beta chain is drawn from a study of memory CD4+ T cells and cytomegalovirus serostatus. Single viable CD3+CD4+CD8-CD45RO+ cells were sorted as the memory CD4+ T cells. Clones were read by immunoSEQ multiplex PCR, and TCRdb kept only the in-frame ones, dropping some. The sample contains approximately 40,000 clones, around 80% of which appear only once. The TCR sequence derives from an adult in good health and CMV-seronegative. The sequenced sample was memory CD4+ T cells from blood.

DNA of the CDR3: TGTGCCAGCCAGGGAGGACGTGCCACTGAAGCTTTCTTT. Translated: CASQGGRATEAFF. The J gene is TRBJ1-1, the V gene TRBV6-5; maybe TRBD1 (5 bases). This CDR3 has 13 amino acids. V was clipped by 8 bases and J by 4 bases, with 14 bases between them. In germline, CDR1 is MNHEY, CDR2 SVGAGI.